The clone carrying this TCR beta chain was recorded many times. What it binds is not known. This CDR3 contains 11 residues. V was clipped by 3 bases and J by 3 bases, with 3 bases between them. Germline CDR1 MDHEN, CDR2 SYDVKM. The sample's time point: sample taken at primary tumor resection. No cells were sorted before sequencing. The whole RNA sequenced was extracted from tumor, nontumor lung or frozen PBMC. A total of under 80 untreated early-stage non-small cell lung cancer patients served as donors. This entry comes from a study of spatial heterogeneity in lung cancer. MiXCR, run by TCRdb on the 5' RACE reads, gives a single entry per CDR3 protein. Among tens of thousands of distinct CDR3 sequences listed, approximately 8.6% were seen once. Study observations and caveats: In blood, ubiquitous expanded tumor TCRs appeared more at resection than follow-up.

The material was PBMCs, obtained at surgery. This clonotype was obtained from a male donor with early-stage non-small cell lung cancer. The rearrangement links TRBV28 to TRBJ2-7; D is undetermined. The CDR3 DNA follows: TGTGCCAGCAGTTTTTACTACGAGCAGTACTTC. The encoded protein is CASSFYYEQYF.